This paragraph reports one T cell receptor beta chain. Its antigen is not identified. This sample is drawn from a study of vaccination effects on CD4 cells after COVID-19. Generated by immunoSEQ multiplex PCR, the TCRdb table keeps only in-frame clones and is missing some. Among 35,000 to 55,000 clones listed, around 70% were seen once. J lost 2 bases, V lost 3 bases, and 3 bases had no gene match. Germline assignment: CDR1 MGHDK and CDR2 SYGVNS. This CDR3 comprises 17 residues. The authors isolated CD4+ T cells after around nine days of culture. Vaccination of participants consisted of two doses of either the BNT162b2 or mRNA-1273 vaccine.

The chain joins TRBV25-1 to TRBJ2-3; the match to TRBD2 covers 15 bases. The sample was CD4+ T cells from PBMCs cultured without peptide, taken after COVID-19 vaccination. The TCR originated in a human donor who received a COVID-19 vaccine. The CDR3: CASSDGLAGGSTDTQYF. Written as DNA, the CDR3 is TGTGCCAGCAGTGACGGACTAGCGGGGGGGTCCACAGATACGCAGTATTTT.